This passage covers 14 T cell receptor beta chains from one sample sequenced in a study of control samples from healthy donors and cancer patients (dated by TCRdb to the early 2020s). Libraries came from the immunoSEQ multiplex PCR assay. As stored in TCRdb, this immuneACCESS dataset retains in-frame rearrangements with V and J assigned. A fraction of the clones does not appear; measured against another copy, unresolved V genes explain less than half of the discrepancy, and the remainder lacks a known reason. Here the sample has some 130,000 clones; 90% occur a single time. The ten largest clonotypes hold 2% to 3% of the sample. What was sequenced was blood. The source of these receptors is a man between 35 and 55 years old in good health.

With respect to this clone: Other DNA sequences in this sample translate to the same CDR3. CDR3 sequence reads: CASSPSVGPYEQYF. For the CDR3, the DNA is TGTGCCAGCAGTCCCAGCGTGGGGCCCTACGAGCAGTACTTC. The V and J genes are TRBV27 and TRBJ2-7, with TRBD1 as a possible D gene (5 bases). Trimming shortened V by 5 bases and J by 2 bases, and 13 bases separated the two germline ends. CDR3 length: 14 amino acids. The germline CDR1 and CDR2 sequences are MNHEY and SMNVEV (reference sequence).

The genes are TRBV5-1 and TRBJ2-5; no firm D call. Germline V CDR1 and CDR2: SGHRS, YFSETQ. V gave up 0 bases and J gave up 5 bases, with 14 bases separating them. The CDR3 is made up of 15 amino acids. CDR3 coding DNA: TGCGCCAGCAGCTTGGAGCACCCCTTGGTGGAGACCCAGTACTTC. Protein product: CASSLEHPLVETQYF.

CDR3 in amino acids: CASSVLGQRVQETQYF. CDR3 nucleotides: TGTGCCAGCAGCGTTCTGGGACAGAGAGTCCAAGAGACCCAGTACTTC. The rearrangement joins TRBV7-8 to TRBJ2-5; the match to TRBD1 covers 7 bases. V lost 5 bases to trimming and J lost 1 base; unmatched junction nucleotides: 10. The CDR3 contains 16 residues. CDR1 SGHVS and CDR2 FQNEAQ come from the germline V gene.

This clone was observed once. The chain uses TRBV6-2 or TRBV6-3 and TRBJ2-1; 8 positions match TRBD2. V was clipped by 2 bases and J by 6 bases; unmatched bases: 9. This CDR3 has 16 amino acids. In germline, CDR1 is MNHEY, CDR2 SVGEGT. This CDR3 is CASSYTGSGGSNEQFF. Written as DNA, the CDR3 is TGTGCCAGCAGTTACACGGGGAGCGGGGGATCCAATGAGCAGTTCTTC.

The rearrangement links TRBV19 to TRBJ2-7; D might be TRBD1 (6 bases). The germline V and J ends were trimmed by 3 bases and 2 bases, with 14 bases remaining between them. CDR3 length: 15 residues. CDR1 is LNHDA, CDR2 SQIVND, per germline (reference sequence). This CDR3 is CASSIPGRGAYEQYF. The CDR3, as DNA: TGTGCCAGTAGTATCCCCGGCAGGGGCGCCTACGAGCAGTACTTC. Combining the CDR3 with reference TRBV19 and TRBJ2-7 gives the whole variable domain DGGITQSPKYLFRKEGQNVTLSCEQNLNHDAMYWYRQDPGQGLRLIYYSQIVNDFQKGDIAEGYSVSREKKESFPLTVTSAQKNPTAFYLCASSIPGRGAYEQYFGPGTRLTVT.

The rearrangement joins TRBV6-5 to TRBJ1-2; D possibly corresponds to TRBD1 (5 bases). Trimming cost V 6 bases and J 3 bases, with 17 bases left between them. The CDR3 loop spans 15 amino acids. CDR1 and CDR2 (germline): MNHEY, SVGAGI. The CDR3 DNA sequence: TGTGCCAGCAGCATAGACAGACGGACTGACTATGGCTACACCTTC. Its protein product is CASSIDRRTDYGYTF.

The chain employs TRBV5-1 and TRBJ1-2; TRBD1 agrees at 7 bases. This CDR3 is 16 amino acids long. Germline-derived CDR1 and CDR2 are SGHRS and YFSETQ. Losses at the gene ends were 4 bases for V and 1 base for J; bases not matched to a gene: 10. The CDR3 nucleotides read TGCGCCAGCAGCCCCCAAGGGGGCCTGCTTAACTATGGCTACACCTTC. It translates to CASSPQGGLLNYGYTF.

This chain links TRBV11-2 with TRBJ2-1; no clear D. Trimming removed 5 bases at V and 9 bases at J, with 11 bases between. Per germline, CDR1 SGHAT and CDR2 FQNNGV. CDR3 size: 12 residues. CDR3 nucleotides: TGTGCCAGCAGCCCGGGCCGTATTGAGCAGTTCTTC. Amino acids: CASSPGRIEQFF.

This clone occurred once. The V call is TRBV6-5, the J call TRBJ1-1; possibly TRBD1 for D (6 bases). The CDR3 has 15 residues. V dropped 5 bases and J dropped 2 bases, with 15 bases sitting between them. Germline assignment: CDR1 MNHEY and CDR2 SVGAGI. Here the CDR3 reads CASSRLGGLNTEAFF. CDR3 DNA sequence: TGTGCCAGCAGTCGGTTAGGGGGGCTCAACACTGAAGCTTTCTTT.

The CDR3 DNA reads TGCGCCAGCAGCTTGGGAGGGTTGGAGACCCAGTACTTC. Residues: CASSLGGLETQYF. The V call is TRBV5-1, the J call TRBJ2-5, with D tentatively TRBD2 (5 bases). CDR3 length equals 13 residues. The V gene lost 0 bases and the J gene lost 5 bases, with 8 bases spanning the gap. The germline CDR1 and CDR2 sequences are SGHRS and YFSETQ.

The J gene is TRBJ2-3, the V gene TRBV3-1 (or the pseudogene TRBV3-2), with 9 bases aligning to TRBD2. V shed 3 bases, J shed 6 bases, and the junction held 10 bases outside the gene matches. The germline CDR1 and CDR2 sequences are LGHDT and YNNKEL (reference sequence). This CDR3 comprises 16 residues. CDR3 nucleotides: TGTGCCAGCAGCCAGGAAAGCGGGGGGCCCTCCGATACGCAGTATTTT. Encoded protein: CASSQESGGPSDTQYF.

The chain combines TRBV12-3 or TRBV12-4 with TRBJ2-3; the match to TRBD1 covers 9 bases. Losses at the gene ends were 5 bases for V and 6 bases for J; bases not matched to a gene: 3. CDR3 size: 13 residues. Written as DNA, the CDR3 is TGTGCCAGCAGTGGGACAGGGTGGGATACGCAGTATTTT. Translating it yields CASSGTGWDTQYF.

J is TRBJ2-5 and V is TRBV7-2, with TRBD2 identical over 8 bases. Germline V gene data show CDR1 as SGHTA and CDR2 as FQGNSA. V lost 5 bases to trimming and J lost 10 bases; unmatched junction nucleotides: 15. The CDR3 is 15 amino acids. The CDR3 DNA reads TGTGCCAGCAGCCACGGGACTAGGAGGGAGGTGGACCAGTACTTC. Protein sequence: CASSHGTRREVDQYF.

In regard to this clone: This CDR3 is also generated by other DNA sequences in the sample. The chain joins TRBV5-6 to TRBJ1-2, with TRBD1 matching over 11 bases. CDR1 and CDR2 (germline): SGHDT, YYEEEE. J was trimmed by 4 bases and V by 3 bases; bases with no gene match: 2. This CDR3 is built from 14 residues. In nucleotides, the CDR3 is TGTGCCAGCAGCTCCGGGACAGGGGGCTATGGCTACACCTTC. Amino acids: CASSSGTGGYGYTF. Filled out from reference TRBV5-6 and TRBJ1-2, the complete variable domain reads DAGVTQSPTHLIKTRGQQVTLRCSPKSGHDTVSWYQQALGQGPQFIFQYYEEEERQRGNFPDRFSGHQFPNYSSELNVNALLLGDSALYLCASSSGTGGYGYTFGSGTRLTVV.